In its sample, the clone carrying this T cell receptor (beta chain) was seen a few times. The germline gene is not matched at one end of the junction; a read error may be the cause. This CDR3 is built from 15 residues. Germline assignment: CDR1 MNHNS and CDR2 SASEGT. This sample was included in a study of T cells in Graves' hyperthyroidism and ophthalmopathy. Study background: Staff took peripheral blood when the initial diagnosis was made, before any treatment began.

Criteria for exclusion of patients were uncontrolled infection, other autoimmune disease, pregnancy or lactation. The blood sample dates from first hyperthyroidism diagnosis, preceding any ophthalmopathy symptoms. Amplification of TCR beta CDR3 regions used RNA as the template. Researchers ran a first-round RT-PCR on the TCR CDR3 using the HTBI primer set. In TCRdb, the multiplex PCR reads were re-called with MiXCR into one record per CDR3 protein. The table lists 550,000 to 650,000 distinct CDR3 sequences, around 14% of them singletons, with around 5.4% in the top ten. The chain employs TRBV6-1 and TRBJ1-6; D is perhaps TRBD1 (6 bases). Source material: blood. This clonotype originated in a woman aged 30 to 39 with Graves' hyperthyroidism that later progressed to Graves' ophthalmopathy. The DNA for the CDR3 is TGTGCCAGCAGGGAAGGGACAACCAATAATTCACCCCTCCACTTT. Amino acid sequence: CASREGTTNNSPLHF.